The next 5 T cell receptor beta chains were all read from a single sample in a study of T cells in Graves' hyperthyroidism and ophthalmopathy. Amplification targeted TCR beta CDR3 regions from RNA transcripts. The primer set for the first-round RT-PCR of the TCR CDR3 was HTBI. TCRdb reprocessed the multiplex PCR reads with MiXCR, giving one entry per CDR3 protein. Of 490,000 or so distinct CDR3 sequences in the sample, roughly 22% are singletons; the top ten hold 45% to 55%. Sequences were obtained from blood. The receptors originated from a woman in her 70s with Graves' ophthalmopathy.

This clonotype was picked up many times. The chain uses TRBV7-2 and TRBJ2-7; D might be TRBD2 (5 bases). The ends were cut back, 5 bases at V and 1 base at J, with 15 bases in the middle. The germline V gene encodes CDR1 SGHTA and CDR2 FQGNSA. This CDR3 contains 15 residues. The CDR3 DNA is TGTGCCAGCAGCCCCGTAGGACTCCGATCCTACGAGCAGTACTTC. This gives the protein CASSPVGLRSYEQYF. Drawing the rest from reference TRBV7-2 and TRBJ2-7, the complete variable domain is GAGVSQSPSNKVTEKGKDVELRCDPISGHTALYWYRQSLGQGLEFLIYFQGNSAPDKSGLPSDRFSAERTGGSVSTLTIQRTQQEDSAVYLCASSPVGLRSYEQYFGPGTRLTVT.

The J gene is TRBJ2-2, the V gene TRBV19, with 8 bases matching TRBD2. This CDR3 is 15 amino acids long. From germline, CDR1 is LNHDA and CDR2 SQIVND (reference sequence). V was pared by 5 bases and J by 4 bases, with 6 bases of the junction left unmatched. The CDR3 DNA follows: TGTGCCAGTAGTCGGGGGGGGCGCATCACCGGGGAGCTGTTTTTT. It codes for CASSRGGRITGELFF.

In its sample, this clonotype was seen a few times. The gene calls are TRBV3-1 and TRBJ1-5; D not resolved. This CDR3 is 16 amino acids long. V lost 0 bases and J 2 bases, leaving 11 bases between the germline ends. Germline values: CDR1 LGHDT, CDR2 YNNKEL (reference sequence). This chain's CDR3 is CASSQDPVFGNQPQHF. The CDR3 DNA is TGTGCCAGCAGCCAAGATCCAGTATTCGGCAATCAGCCCCAGCATTTT.

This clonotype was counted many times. CDR3 protein: CASSEAGTGGFNQPQHF. CDR3 in DNA: TGTGCCAGCAGTGAAGCCGGGACAGGGGGCTTTAATCAGCCCCAGCATTTT. This chain connects TRBV6-1 to TRBJ1-5, with TRBD1 matching over 12 bases. Losses at the gene ends were 0 bases for V and 4 bases for J; bases not matched to a gene: 4. CDR1 and CDR2 (germline): MNHNS, SASEGT. The CDR3 runs 17 residues.

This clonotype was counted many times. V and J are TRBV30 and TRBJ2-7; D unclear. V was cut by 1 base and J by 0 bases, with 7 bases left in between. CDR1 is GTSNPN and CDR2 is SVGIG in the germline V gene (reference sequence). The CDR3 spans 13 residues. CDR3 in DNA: TGTGCCTGGAGTGGAGGCAGCTCCTACGAGCAGTACTTC. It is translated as CAWSGGSSYEQYF.